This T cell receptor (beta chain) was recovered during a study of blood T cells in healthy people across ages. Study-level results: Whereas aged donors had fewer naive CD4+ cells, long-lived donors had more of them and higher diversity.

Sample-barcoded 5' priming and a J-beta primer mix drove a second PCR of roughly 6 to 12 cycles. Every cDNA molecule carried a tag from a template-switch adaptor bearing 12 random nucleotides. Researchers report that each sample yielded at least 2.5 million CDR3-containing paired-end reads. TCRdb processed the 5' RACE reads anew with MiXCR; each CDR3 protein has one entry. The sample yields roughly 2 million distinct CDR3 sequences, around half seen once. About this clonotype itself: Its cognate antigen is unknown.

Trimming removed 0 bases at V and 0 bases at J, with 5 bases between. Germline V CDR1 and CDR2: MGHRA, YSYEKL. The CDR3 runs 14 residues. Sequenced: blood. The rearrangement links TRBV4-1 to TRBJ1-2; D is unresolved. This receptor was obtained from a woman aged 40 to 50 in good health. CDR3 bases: TGCGCCAGCAGCCAAGAAGGTTCTAACTATGGCTACACCTTC. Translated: CASSQEGSNYGYTF.